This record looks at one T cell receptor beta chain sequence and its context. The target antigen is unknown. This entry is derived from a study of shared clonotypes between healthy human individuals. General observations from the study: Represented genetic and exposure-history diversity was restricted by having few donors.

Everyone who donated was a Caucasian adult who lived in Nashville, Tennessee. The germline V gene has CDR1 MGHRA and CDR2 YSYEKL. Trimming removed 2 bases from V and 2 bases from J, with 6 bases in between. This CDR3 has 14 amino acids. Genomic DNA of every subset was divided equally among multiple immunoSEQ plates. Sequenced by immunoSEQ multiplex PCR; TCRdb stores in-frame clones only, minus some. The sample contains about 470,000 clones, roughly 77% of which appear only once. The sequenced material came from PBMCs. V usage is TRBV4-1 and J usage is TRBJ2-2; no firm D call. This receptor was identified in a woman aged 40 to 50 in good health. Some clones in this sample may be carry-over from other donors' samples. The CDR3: CASSQPQNTGELFF. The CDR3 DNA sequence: TGCGCCAGCAGCCAACCACAAAACACCGGGGAGCTGTTTTTT.